This T cell receptor beta chain came from a study of T cell responses to AZD1222 COVID-19 vaccine. As concerns this clone: Antigen specificity is unknown.

Only in-frame clones appear in the TCRdb table, and some are missing; sequencing was by immunoSEQ multiplex PCR. This sample has some 130,000 clones; 80% to 90% occur once, and the top ten carry over 8%. Study-wide results and limits: There were vaccine-associated CD4 TCRs across spike, dominant at 160-218 and 743-854. Without day 14 samples, only post-peak T cell repertoires were studied. The sample set comprised mostly white British donors with more females, and clonal diversity was possibly underestimated.

The sample in question was peripheral blood, obtained 28 days after the second AZD1222 dose. This receptor was taken from an adult who received the AZD1222 COVID-19 vaccine.

The CDR3 region is CASSLGTAGANVLTF. DNA of the CDR3: TGTGCCAGCAGCTTAGGGACAGCTGGGGCCAACGTCCTGACTTTC. The chain uses TRBV7-3 and TRBJ2-6; 7 positions agree with TRBD1. V lost 2 bases to trimming and J lost 2 bases; unmatched junction nucleotides: 0. This CDR3 is built from 15 residues. Germline V gives CDR1 SGHTA, CDR2 FQGTGA.